The rows below give T cell receptor beta chains drawn from one sample of a study of shared clonotypes between healthy human individuals. Clones were sequenced by immunoSEQ multiplex PCR, and TCRdb holds only the in-frame ones, with some missing. In the table there are about 1 million clones, approximately 76% of which are singletons. The specimen sequenced was memory CD4+ T cells sorted from blood. The receptors derive from a young man in good health. Both conserved end residues are part of each CDR3. The D gene is left open where the match is weak. Rows give clone size only sometimes, using once, few, many, or a class for an expanded clone.

TRBJ2-1	TRBV10-3	12	NA	NA	TGTGCCATCAGTGACGGGATCAATGAGCAGTTCTTC	CAISDGINEQFF
TRBJ2-1	TRBV27	17	TRBD2	NA	TGTGCCAGCAGTTTAAGGGCCGGCGGGAGCTCCTACAATGAGCAGTTCTTC	CASSLRAGGSSYNEQFF
TRBJ2-1	TRBV2	16	TRBD1	NA	TGTGCCAGCAGGGGGGGTGGGACAGGTGTGTACAATGAGCAGTTCTTC	CASRGGGTGVYNEQFF
TRBJ2-4	TRBV4-3	16	TRBD1	NA	TGCGCCAGCAGCGTGACAGGGGGCCAAGCCAAAAACATTCAGTACTTC	CASSVTGGQAKNIQYF
TRBJ2-2	TRBV5-6	12	NA	NA	TGTGCCAGCAGCTACAACACCGGGGAGCTGTTTTTT	CASSYNTGELFF
TRBJ2-2	TRBV6-6	15	TRBD1	NA	TGTGCCAGCAGTGACCGAGGGGGCGCGGACGGGGAGCTGTTTTTT	CASSDRGGADGELFF
TRBJ1-6	TRBV27	12	NA	NA	TGTGCCAGCAGCCCTAATAATTCACCCCTCCACTTT	CASSPNNSPLHF
TRBJ2-7	TRBV27	16	TRBD1	NA	TGTGCCAGCAGTTTATCCTCAGGGGGCAGAGTGTACGAGCAGTACTTC	CASSLSSGGRVYEQYF
TRBJ2-7	TRBV19	15	NA	NA	TGTGCCAGTAGTACCCCAGGGGTCGGGAGCTACGAGCAGTACTTC	CASSTPGVGSYEQYF
TRBJ1-6	TRBV4-1	15	NA	few	TGCGCCAGCAGCCAAGAGGTTACAGGGCGTTCACCCCTCCACTTT	CASSQEVTGRSPLHF
TRBJ2-7	TRBV10-2	13	NA	NA	TGCGCCAGCAGTCTGGGTCAGCTAAACGAGCAGTACTTC	CASSLGQLNEQYF
TRBJ1-1	TRBV19	14	NA	few	TGTGCCAGTAGTTTTAGCAGGGTGAACACTGAAGCTTTCTTT	CASSFSRVNTEAFF
TRBJ2-5	TRBV28	16	NA	NA	TGTGCCAGCAGTTTAGAAGCTAGTGGCGGAAAAAAGACCCAGTACTTC	CASSLEASGGKKTQYF
TRBJ1-1	TRBV2	16	TRBD1	few	TGTGCCAGCAGTGTCCAGGGGGCAGGGGTGAACACTGAAGCTTTCTTT	CASSVQGAGVNTEAFF
TRBJ1-2	TRBV2	13	TRBD1	NA	TGTGCCAGTGGGTTCGACAGGGTGTCAGGCTACACCTTC	CASGFDRVSGYTF
TRBJ2-1	TRBV30	12	NA	NA	TGTGCCTGGAGTGTAAAACTGGCTACAGTCTTCTTC	CAWSVKLATVFF
TRBJ2-3	TRBV5-1	16	TRBD2	NA	TGCGCCAGCATGCTCCAGGTCCGCGGGGGAGGGGATACGCAGTATTTT	CASMLQVRGGGDTQYF
TRBJ1-4	TRBV5-1	14	NA	once	TGCGCCAGCAGCTCAAGGGGGGTAGATGAAAAACTGTTTTTT	CASSSRGVDEKLFF
TRBJ2-5	TRBV2	14	TRBD2	NA	TGTGCCAGCAGTGGACTAGCGGGAGATAAGACCCAGTACTTC	CASSGLAGDKTQYF
TRBJ1-1	TRBV6-1	13	NA	NA	TGTGCCAGCAGTCTTACGGAGAACACTGAAGCTTTCTTT	CASSLTENTEAFF
TRBJ2-5	TRBV7-2	14	NA	NA	TGTGCCAGCAGCCCCCCTCAGCGTACGGAGACCCAGTACTTC	CASSPPQRTETQYF
TRBJ1-5	TRBV5-6	14	NA	NA	TGTGCCAGCAGCCTAGCTGGGAGCAATCAGCCCCAGCATTTT	CASSLAGSNQPQHF
TRBJ1-2	TRBV7-2	14	NA	NA	TGTGCCAGCAGCTTAAACGTGGCTAATGGTGGCTACACCTTC	CASSLNVANGGYTF
TRBJ2-5	TRBV6-5	14	NA	many	TGTGCCAGCAGTTCACCAGGGTACCAAGAGACCCAGTACTTC	CASSSPGYQETQYF
TRBJ1-2	TRBV19	12	NA	NA	TGTGCCAGTAGCAGGGAGAGCCATGGCTACACCTTC	CASSRESHGYTF
TRBJ1-3	TRBV10-3	15	NA	NA	TGTGCCATCAAAGGAGCAAGTCACTCTGGAAACACCATATATTTT	CAIKGASHSGNTIYF
TRBJ2-7	TRBV2	13	TRBD1	NA	TGTGCCAGCATCACGGACAGGTCCTACGAGCAGTACTTC	CASITDRSYEQYF
TRBJ1-3	TRBV7-8	17	NA	NA	TGTGCCAGCAGGCCCGATGATAGGACTCTTGATGGAAACACCATATATTTT	CASRPDDRTLDGNTIYF
TRBJ1-4	TRBV6-1	13	NA	NA	TGTGCCAGCAGTGAAGGACGTACGAGAACAGTGTTTTTT	CASSEGRTRTVFF
TRBJ2-1	TRBV4-1	14	NA	many	TGCGCCAGCAGCCAAACCGCTGCGGTCAGTGAGCAGTTCTTC	CASSQTAAVSEQFF
TRBJ2-5	TRBV5-6	15	TRBD1	NA	TGTGCCAGCAGCCTATCTCAGGGGGCCCAAGAGACCCAGTACTTC	CASSLSQGAQETQYF
TRBJ2-7	TRBV5-3	16	TRBD2	NA	TGTGCCAGAAGCGACCCCCAACTAGCGCGAGCTGCCGAGCAGTACTTC	CARSDPQLARAAEQYF
TRBJ2-4	TRBV5-4	14	NA	NA	TGTGCCAGCAGCTCGGATTCGACCAAAAACATTCAGTACTTC	CASSSDSTKNIQYF
TRBJ1-5	TRBV28	15	NA	NA	TGTGCCGTCCGGGGAGGGGAGGTGGGCAATCAGCCCCAGCATTTT	CAVRGGEVGNQPQHF
TRBJ2-2	TRBV6-5	16	NA	NA	TGTGCCAGCAGTTACCTACGGACACCGAACACCGGGGAGCTGTTTTTT	CASSYLRTPNTGELFF
TRBJ2-5	TRBV4-1	15	TRBD2	NA	TGCGCCAGCAGTCGGACTAGCGGTAGGCCAGAGACCCAGTACTTC	CASSRTSGRPETQYF
TRBJ2-7	TRBV2	11	NA	NA	TGTGCCAGCTCACTAGTCTTCGAGCAGTACTTC	CASSLVFEQYF
TRBJ2-7	TRBV19	13	NA	NA	TGTGCCAGTAGTGAGTCCTACTCCTACGAGCAGTACTTC	CASSESYSYEQYF